In this sample, the clone carrying this T cell receptor (beta chain) turned up many times. The antigen remains unidentified. One entry per CDR3 protein results from TCRdb running MiXCR on the 5' RACE reads. The table shows about 10,000 distinct CDR3 sequences, with 25% occurring only once. Cells sorted as Tregs were CD4+, CD25+ and CD127-/low. Germline lookup yields CDR1 MNHEY and CDR2 SVGAGI. Losses at the gene ends were 6 bases for V and 3 bases for J; bases not matched to a gene: 8. CDR3 length equals 15 residues. General observations from the study: The larger-cohort validation was restricted to a single TCR beta V-J rearrangement rather than whole repertoires.

This sequence joins TRBV6-5 and TRBJ1-3, with 7 bases fitting TRBD1. Sequences were obtained from Tregs sorted from blood. This TCR was recovered from a female donor with breast cancer. For the CDR3, the DNA is TGTGCCAGCAGCCCAGACAGGGTCAGTGGAAACACCATATATTTT. Its protein product is CASSPDRVSGNTIYF.